The T cell receptor beta chain under discussion was sequenced for a study of T cells in Graves' hyperthyroidism and ophthalmopathy. TCR beta CDR3 sequences were amplified from RNA transcripts. HTBI primers were employed in a first-round RT-PCR of the TCR CDR3. MiXCR, run by TCRdb on the multiplex PCR reads, gives a single entry per CDR3 protein. The table lists approximately 380,000 distinct CDR3 sequences, around a sixth of them singletons, with 35% to 45% in the top ten. This clonotype was seen a few times. Germline V CDR1 and CDR2: MNHNS, SASEGT. The CDR3 sequence is 13 residues long. Trimming cost V 8 bases and J 4 bases, with 12 bases left between them. Pregnant or lactating patients were excluded, as were those with uncontrolled infection or other autoimmune disease.

Sequencing input: blood. This receptor was obtained from a man aged 18 to 29 with Graves' ophthalmopathy. This chain connects TRBV6-1 to TRBJ2-1; D may be TRBD2 (5 bases). The CDR3 region is CASAGSRYNEQFF. The CDR3 nucleotides read TGTGCCAGCGCGGGCTCCCGGTACAATGAGCAGTTCTTC.